The clone carrying this T cell receptor (beta chain) was seen only once. No antigen is known for it. This specimen comes from a study of cytomegalovirus exposure and HLA in healthy donors. Germline V CDR1 and CDR2: SNHLY, FYNNEI. This CDR3 is built from 14 residues. Trimming removed 6 bases at V and 2 bases at J, with 12 bases between. In the PCR, 60 Vbeta and 13 Jbeta primers were used. Repertoires were generated with immunoSEQ multiplex PCR, while TCRdb's copy carries only in-frame clones and drops some. This table has approximately 120,000 clones, 65% to 75% appearing once. Whole-study findings and limits: In a later analysis, a missense DCLRE1C variant was linked to TCR beta V- and J-gene trimming.

The chain is built from TRBV2 and TRBJ2-3; no reliable D call. The sequenced sample consisted of PBMCs. This receptor was taken from a woman in her 50s in good health and CMV-seropositive. In nucleotides, the CDR3 is TGTGCCAGCAGCGCGATGCGCGCCACAGATACGCAGTATTTT. Amino acids: CASSAMRATDTQYF. The whole variable domain, remainder taken from reference TRBV2 and TRBJ2-3, is EPEVTQTPSHQVTQMGQEVILRCVPISNHLYFYWYRQILGQKVEFLVSFYNNEISEKSEIFDDQFSVERPDGSNFTLKIRSTKLEDSAMYFCASSAMRATDTQYFGPGTRLTVL.